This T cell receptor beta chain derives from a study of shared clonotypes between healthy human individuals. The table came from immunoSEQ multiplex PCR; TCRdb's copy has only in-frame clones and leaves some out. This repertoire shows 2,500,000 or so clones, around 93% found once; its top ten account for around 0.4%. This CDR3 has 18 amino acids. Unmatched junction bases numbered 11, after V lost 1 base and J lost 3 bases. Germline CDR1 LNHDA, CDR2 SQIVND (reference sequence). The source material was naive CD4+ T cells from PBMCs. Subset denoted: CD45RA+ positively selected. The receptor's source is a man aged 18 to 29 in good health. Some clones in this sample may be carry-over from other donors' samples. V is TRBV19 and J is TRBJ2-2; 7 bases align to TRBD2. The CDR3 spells CASSIGLASSKDTGELFF. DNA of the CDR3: TGTGCCAGTAGTATAGGACTAGCCTCCTCAAAGGACACCGGGGAGCTGTTTTTT. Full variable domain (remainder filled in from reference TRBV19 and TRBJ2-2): DGGITQSPKYLFRKEGQNVTLSCEQNLNHDAMYWYRQDPGQGLRLIYYSQIVNDFQKGDIAEGYSVSREKKESFPLTVTSAQKNPTAFYLCASSIGLASSKDTGELFFGEGSRLTVL.